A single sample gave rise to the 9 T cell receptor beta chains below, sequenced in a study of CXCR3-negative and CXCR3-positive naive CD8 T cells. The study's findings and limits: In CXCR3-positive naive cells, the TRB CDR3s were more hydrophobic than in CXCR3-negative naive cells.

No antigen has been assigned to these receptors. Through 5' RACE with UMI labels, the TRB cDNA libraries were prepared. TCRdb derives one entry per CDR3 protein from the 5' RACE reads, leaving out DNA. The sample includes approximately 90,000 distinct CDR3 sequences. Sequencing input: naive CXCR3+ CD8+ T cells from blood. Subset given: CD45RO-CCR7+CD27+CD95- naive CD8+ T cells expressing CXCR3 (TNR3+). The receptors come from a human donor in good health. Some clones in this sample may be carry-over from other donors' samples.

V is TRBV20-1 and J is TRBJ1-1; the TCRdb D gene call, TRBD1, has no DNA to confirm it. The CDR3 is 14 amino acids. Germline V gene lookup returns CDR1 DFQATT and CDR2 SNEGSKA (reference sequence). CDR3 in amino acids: CSARVQGLNTEAFF.

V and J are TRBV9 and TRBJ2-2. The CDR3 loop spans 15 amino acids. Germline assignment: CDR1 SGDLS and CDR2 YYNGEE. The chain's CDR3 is CASSVAEASQRGLFF.

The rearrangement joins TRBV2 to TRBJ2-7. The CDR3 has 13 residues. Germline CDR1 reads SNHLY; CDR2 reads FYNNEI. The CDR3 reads CASSEERTDGEGF.

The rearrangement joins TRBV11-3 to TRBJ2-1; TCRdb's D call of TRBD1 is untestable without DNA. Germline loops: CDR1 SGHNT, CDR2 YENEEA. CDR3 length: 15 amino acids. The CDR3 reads CASSPRRGAYNEQFF. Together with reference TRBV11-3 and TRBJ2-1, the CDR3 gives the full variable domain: EAGVVQSPRYKIIEKKQPVAFWCNPISGHNTLYWYLQNLGQGPELLIRYENEEAVDDSQLPKDRFSAERLKGVDSTLKIQPAELGDSAVYLCASSPRRGAYNEQFFGPGTRLTVL.

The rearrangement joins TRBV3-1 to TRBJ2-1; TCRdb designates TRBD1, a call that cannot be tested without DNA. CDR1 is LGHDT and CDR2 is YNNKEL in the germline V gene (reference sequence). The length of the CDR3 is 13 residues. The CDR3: CASSPTDYNEQFF.

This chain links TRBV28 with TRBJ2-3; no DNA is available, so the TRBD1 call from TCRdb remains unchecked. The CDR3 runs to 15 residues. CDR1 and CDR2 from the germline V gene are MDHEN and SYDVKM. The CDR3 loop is CASSSGDRGTDTQYF.

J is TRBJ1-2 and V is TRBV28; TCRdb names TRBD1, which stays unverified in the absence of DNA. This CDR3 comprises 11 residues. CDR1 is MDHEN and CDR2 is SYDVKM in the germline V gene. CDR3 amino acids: CASKDSYGYTF.

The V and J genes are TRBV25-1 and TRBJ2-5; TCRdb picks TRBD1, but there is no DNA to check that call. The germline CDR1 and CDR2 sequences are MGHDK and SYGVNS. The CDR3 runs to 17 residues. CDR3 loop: CASSEMPRRNRGETRYF. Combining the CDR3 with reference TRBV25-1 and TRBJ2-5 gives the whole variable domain EADIYQTPRYLVIGTGKKITLECSQTMGHDKMYWYQQDPGMELHLIHYSYGVNSTEKGDLSSESTVSRIRTEHFPLTLESARPSHTSQYLCASSEMPRRNRGETRYFGPGTRLLVL.

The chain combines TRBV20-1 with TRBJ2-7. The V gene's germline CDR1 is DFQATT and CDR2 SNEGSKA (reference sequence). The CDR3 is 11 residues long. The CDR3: CSARMGSEQYF.